Following are 5 T cell receptor beta chains from one sample sequenced in a study of blood T cell repertoires in COVID-19. Profiled with immunoSEQ multiplex PCR; TCRdb holds only in-frame clones, not every one. The sample has around 230,000 clones, about 79% seen once. Sequenced: peripheral blood. The receptors derive from a man in his forties or fifties who had recovered from COVID-19.

This chain links TRBV27 with TRBJ1-6; TRBD1 aligns across 7 bases. Germline V CDR1 and CDR2: MNHEY, SMNVEV (reference sequence). CDR3 size: 17 residues. Trimming removed 6 bases from V and 2 bases from J; junction bases left unmatched: 10. CDR3 loop: CASRPGAGGTYNSPLHF. CDR3 nucleotide sequence: TGTGCCAGCAGGCCGGGCGCAGGGGGAACCTATAATTCACCCCTCCACTTT.

This chain connects TRBV4-1 to TRBJ2-2; D is perhaps TRBD1 (5 bases). This CDR3 has 16 residues. Looked up from germline, CDR1 is MGHRA and CDR2 is YSYEKL. V was pared by 0 bases and J by 0 bases, with 8 bases between. The DNA for the CDR3 is TGCGCCAGCAGCCAAGACGACAGACCGAACACCGGGGAGCTGTTTTTT. Its translation: CASSQDDRPNTGELFF.

V is TRBV5-1 and J is TRBJ1-1; the match to TRBD1 covers 11 bases. Germline CDR1 and CDR2: SGHRS and YFSETQ. The ends lost 4 bases at V and 4 bases at J; junction bases unmatched: 9. The CDR3 totals 16 residues. Written as DNA, the CDR3 is TGCGCCAGCAGCCCGGGACAGGGGGGGAAAGGCACTGAAGCTTTCTTT. Protein product: CASSPGQGGKGTEAFF.

The V call is TRBV29-1, the J call TRBJ2-2; D is undetermined. The CDR3 consists of 13 residues. Trimming shortened V by 2 bases and J by 5 bases, and 9 bases separated the two germline ends. The V gene's germline CDR1 is SQVTM and CDR2 ANQGSEA. CDR3 sequence (DNA): TGCAGCGTTGAATCCTCTTATACCGGGGAGCTGTTTTTT. Translated, it gives CSVESSYTGELFF.

The chain has TRBV29-1 and TRBJ1-2; 10 bases line up with TRBD1. The CDR3 extends over 14 amino acids. In germline, CDR1 is SQVTM, CDR2 ANQGSEA. Trimming took 4 bases from V and 7 from J; bases not matched to a gene: 9. CDR3 coding DNA: TGCAGCGTTGGTGATTCTTGGGACAGGGGTGGCTACACCTTC. Translation: CSVGDSWDRGGYTF.